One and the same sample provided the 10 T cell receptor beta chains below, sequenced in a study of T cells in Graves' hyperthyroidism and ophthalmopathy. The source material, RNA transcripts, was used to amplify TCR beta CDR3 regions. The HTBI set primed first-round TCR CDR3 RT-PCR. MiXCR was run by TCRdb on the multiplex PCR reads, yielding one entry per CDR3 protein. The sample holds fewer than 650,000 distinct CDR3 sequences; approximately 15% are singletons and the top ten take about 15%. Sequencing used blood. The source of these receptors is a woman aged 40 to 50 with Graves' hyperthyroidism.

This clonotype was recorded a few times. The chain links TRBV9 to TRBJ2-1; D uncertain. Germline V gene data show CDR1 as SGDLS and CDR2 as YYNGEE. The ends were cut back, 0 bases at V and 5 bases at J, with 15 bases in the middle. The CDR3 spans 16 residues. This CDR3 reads CASSVAGRTDNNEQFF. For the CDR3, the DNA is TGTGCCAGCAGCGTAGCTGGGCGGACCGATAACAATGAGCAGTTCTTC.

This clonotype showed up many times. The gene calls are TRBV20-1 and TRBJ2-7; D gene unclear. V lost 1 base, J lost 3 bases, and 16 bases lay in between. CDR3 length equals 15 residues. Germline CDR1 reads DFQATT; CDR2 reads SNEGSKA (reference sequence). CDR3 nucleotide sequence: TGCAGTGCTAGAGCCCTCATGGGTGAATACTACGAGCAGTACTTC. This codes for CSARALMGEYYEQYF.

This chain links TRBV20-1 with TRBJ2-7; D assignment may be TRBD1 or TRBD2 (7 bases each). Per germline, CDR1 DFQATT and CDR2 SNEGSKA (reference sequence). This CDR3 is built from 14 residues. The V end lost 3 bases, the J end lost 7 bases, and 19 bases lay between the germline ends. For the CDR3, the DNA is TGCAGTGCTAGTAGGTGGGAGGGGGCGGGGGAGCAGTACTTC. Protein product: CSASRWEGAGEQYF.

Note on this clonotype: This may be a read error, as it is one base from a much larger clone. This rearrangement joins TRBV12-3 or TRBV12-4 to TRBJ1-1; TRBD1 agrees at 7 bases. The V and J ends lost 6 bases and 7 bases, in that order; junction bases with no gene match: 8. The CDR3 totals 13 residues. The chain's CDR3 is CASSTDRALEAFF. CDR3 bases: TGTGCCAGCAGCACCGACAGGGCCCTTGAAGCTTTCTTT.

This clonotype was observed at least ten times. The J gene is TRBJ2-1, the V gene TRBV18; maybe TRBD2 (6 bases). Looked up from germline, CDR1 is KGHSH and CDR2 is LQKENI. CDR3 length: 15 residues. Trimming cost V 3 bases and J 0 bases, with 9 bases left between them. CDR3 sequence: CASSPPTSSYNEQFF. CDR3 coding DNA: TGTGCCAGCTCACCTCCGACTAGCTCCTACAATGAGCAGTTCTTC.

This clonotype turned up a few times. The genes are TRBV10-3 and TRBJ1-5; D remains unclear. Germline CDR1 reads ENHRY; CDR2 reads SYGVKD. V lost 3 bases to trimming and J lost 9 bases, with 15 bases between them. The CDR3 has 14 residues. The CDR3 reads CAISEAAPGTPQHF. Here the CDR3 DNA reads TGTGCCATCAGTGAAGCGGCCCCCGGTACGCCCCAGCATTTT.

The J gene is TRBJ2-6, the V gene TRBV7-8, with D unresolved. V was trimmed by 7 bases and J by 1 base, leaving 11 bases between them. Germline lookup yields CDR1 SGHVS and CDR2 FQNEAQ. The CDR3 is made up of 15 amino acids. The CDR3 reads CASTNGPSGANVLTF. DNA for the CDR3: TGTGCCAGCACCAACGGACCGTCTGGGGCCAACGTCCTGACTTTC.

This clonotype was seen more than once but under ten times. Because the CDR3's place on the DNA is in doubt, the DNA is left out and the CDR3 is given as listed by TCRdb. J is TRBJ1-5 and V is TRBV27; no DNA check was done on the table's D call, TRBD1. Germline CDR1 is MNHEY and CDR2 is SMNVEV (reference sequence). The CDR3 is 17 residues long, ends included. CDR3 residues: CASSSSGPPISNQPQHF.

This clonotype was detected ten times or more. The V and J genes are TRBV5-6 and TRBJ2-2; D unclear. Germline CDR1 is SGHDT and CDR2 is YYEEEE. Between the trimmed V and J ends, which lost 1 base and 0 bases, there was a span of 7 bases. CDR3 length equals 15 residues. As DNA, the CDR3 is TGTGCCAGCAGCTTGTTACGAGCGAACACCGGGGAGCTGTTTTTT. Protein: CASSLLRANTGELFF.

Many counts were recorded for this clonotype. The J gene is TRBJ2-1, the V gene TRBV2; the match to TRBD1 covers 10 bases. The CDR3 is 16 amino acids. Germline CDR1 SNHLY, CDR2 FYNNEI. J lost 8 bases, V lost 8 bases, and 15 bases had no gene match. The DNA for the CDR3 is TGTGCCAGCCCCAATGAGGGACAGGGGCTCCAGGATGAGCAGTTCTTC. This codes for CASPNEGQGLQDEQFF.